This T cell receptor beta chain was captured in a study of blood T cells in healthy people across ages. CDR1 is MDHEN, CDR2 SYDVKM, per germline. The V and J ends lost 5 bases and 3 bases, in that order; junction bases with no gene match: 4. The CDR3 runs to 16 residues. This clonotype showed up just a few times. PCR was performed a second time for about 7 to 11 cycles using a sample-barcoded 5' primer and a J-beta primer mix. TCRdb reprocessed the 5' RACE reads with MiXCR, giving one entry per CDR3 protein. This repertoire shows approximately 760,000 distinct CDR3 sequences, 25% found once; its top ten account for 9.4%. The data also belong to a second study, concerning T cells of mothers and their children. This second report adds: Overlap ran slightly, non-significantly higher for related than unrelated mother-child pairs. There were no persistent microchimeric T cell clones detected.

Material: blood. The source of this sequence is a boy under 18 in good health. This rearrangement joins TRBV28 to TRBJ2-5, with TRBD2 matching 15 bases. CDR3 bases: TGTGCCAGCAGTCCCTGGACTAGCGGGAGGGAAGAGACCCAGTACTTC. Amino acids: CASSPWTSGREETQYF.